This TCR beta chain was profiled in a study of T cells in narcolepsy. Turning to the study itself: Donors had narcolepsy type 1 or type 2, or were healthy controls. Study findings and constraints: HCRT-specific and TRIB2-specific autoreactive clonotypes appeared among same-patient CSF and blood CD4+ clonotypes. Reportedly, autoreactive clonotypes were serially detected in patients' blood but not controls'.

Remarks on this clone: The antigen remains undetermined.

TCRdb keeps only in-frame clones here, not all; method: immunoSEQ multiplex PCR. The repertoire includes around 3,500 clones, 55% to 65% of them detected once, and 55% to 60% sits in the top ten. The sample consisted of CD45RA- memory CD8+ T cells from PBMCs. This receptor was obtained from a human donor with narcolepsy.

The CDR3 DNA sequence: TGTGCCAGCAGCTTGGGTGTCAGTAATTCACCCCTCCACTTT. Translation: CASSLGVSNSPLHF. J is TRBJ1-6 and V is TRBV7-3; D is unresolved. The V end lost 3 bases, the J end lost 6 bases, and 9 bases lay between the germline ends. The germline V gene encodes CDR1 SGHTA and CDR2 FQGTGA. The CDR3 contains 14 residues.